This T cell receptor (beta chain) derives from a study of cytomegalovirus exposure and HLA in healthy donors (dated by TCRdb to 2016 to 2017). For context, the study as a whole: In an earlier analysis of under 600 of the donors, 250 to 300 Gb of sequence data and about 110 million unique TCR beta sequences from 180 million or so T cells were reported. The study combined high-throughput TCR immunosequencing, statistical association of individual TCRs with disease status, and machine learning to predict cytomegalovirus infection status. To study patterns of TCR occurrence, a later analysis re-analyzed previously published TCR beta repertoires from 600 to 750 donors and added high-resolution HLA genotyping. Among about 400 genotyped donors of the cohort, an average of approximately 200,000 unique TCR beta nucleotide sequences was sequenced per donor, of which about 18% were non-productive. The later analysis used no new phenotypic data to find candidate immune exposures, relying instead on TCR beta sequences and their occurrence across donors. Using immunosequencing, the study profiled T cell repertoires from some 670 subjects and related those repertoires to cytomegalovirus serostatus. A separate validation cohort of roughly 130 different subjects was used in addition to the 666-subject first cohort. Donor age, sex, ethnicity and CMV serostatus were compiled alongside the repertoire data. The study aimed to test whether signatures of past pathogen exposure could be identified by cataloging public T cell receptors. An early release that covered several hundred HLA-typed donors contained approximately 290 gigabases of sequencing data and tens of millions of unique TCR sequences. An earlier analysis of 450 to 750 of the donors used high-throughput TCR beta sequencing to judge whether each TCR beta V gene segment behaved as functional or pseudogenic. A later genetic analysis used genome-wide SNP genotypes for about 55% of the 666 donors, treating that subset as a discovery cohort. Of the roughly 410 genotyped donors, 81% were placed in the genetic ancestry cluster associated with self-reported Caucasian donors. Four to six DR-DQ haplotypes were handled as single units for association and clustering, since linkage in the cohort was strong. Every repertoire in the discovery cohort had been generated on one and the same sequencing platform. Both class I and class II loci were covered by HLA typing, at four-digit resolution. Typing coverage differed by locus: A, B, C, DRB1 and DQB1 were typed in roughly 620-630 donors, DQA1 in about 500, DPA1 in 600 to 610, and DPB1 in approximately 450. Overall study results and their limits: The authors suggested that the approach could potentially be generalized to other disease states and immunological phenotypes. In a later analysis, most CMV-associated TCR beta chains were found to appear HLA-restricted, with HLA associations seemingly driven largely by CMV exposure. Most TCR sequences were seen in very few donors, while some public TCRs were found in many individuals. The classifier was reported to diagnose cytomegalovirus status with high specificity and sensitivity in both the original and validation cohorts. A further reported finding was that TCR beta sequences accurately predicted the HLA-A and HLA-B alleles for most subjects in the first cohort. Because some donors lacked HLA typing at each locus, the association tests relied only on the typed subset. Linkage disequilibrium might explain the correlated functional status among segregating V segments, but an unknown experimental factor could not be excluded. Several of the top co-occurrence clusters appeared to be linked to parvovirus B19, influenza, CMV and Epstein-Barr virus, according to a later analysis. Over 15 rarely observed V segments, including chromosome 9 orphons, were excluded from the earlier analysis of several hundred of the donors because counts were too low. A later analysis associated 16,951 TCR beta sequences with specific HLA alleles at a false discovery rate of 0.05. In a later genetic analysis, fewer N-insertions in productive TCRs were reported among donors in an Asian-associated ancestry cluster than the 666-donor mean. Some IMGT-functional V segments, including TRBV6-2 and TRBV6-3, could not be told apart with the 87-base-pair reads, so those segments were excluded. A later analysis found that HLA-associated TCR beta chains were more clonally expanded and had lower generation probabilities than equally common non-associated chains. When HLA alleles, especially DR and DQ, strongly co-occurred, attributing TCR associations to individual alleles was difficult. Roughly uniform sequencing depth across donors was assumed in presence/absence analyses, although this assumption may not hold. A total of around 150 TCR beta chains were listed by the study as associated with cytomegalovirus. A few of the identified cytomegalovirus-associated TCR beta chains were confirmed in vitro to be specific for cytomegalovirus antigens. Immune exposure information for the cohort was limited to CMV serostatus. According to a later analysis, TCR association rates differed among HLA loci, with DRB1 alleles showing the most associated TCRs and HLA-C alleles showing the fewest. Only TCR beta chains were sequenced in this cohort, and the absence of alpha or paired-chain data limited detectable features. An association between a missense DCLRE1C variant and V-gene and J-gene trimming of TCR beta chains was found in a later genetic analysis and replicated in an independent cohort. In an earlier analysis of more than 500 of the donors, most TCR beta V segments appeared in productive rearrangements about 87% or about 30% of the time, broadly matching IMGT annotations. A cluster of highly shared sequence variants was judged likely to represent a technical artifact of the sequencing pipeline.

The cohort was made up of approximately 670 healthy bone marrow donors. Cohort members were all nominally healthy when sampled, although unrecorded immune exposures were likely present. The donor tested CMV seropositive and was one of the 289 seropositive cohort members. Each donor provided a peripheral blood sample, and peripheral blood mononuclear cells were used for TCR beta sequencing. Genomic DNA extraction from the blood cell samples was performed with the Qiagen DNeasy Blood Extraction Kit. This clone was recorded a few times. The target of this receptor is not known. Base quality data are lacking; no much larger clone is found one base away. Measured from the cysteine to the phenylalanine, the CDR3 is 14 residues long. This entry keeps only the CDR3 DNA: 42 bases, framed from base 1. CDR1 and CDR2 (SGHNT, YYREEE) derive from the germline V gene (reference sequence). From V the trimming removes 4 bases and from J it removes 3 bases, while the gene matches leave 4 bases of the junction unaccounted for.

Receptor libraries were prepared by the immunoSEQ multiplex PCR assay. The multiplex PCR relied on a mix of 60 forward primers for TCR Vbeta segments and 13 reverse primers for TCR Jbeta segments. The CDR3 region of rearranged TCR beta genes was amplified from genomic DNA with a multiplex PCR assay. The amplified TCR beta libraries were sequenced on the Illumina HiSeq System as 87-base-pair reads. The study's own analysis went as follows. A later analysis counted 65 million to 90 million unique TCR beta chains across the 670 or so repertoires, and 9 million to 14 million of these chains were shared by at least two donors. Raw reads were error-corrected and collapsed into unique sequences by a nearest-neighbor algorithm in which closely related sequences were merged to remove PCR and sequencing errors. V, D and J gene segments were assigned by aligning CDR3 sequences to IMGT reference sequences. Each retained sequence needed at least a six-nucleotide match to both a V gene segment and a J gene segment. Rearrangements were classified as productive when the CDR3 lacked stop codons and remained in frame with V and J, and all other rearrangements were classified as non-productive. Following IMGT convention, CDR3 was defined as the stretch from the second conserved V-encoded cysteine up to the conserved J-encoded phenylalanine. In an earlier analysis of around 540 of the donors, sequences lacking an unambiguous match to a single V gene segment were excluded. An earlier analysis of several hundred of the donors called V segments functional above 56.7% productive rearrangements and segregating when the between-donor standard deviation exceeded 5%. To diagnose cytomegalovirus status from the catalog of TCR beta chain sequences, a statistical classification framework was built. A later analysis assigned V and J genes by comparing TCR nucleotide sequences with IMGT/GENE-DB human TR gene sequences. The TCRdist pipeline was used in a later analysis to assign CDR3 sequences and most-parsimonious VDJ recombination scenarios. In a later analysis, each TCR beta chain was defined by its CDR3 amino acid sequence together with its V-gene family, and reads lacking a unique V-gene family were excluded. A later analysis removed 592 highly shared, low-generation-probability nucleotide sequences to deal with suspected cross-contamination and a sequencing artifact. For each public chain, a later analysis derived a clonal expansion index from normalized ranks of inferred template counts within each repertoire. Generation probabilities in a later analysis came from a VDJ recombination model fitted to out-of-frame rearrangements, and those results were checked against IGoR. A later analysis scored TCR-TCR, TCR-HLA and TCR-CMV co-occurrence with hypergeometric tests, applying a repertoire-size bias correction to TCR pairs. A later analysis estimated false discovery rates by permuting HLA or CMV assignments 20 times. In a later analysis, co-occurring TCRs were grouped with DBSCAN, and TCRdist sequence similarity was added when clustering was performed within HLA-allele-positive subsets. For co-occurrence clustering, repertoires with fewer than 30,000 or more than 120,000 public chains were excluded, along with roughly five repertoires with anomalous nucleotide sharing. Here the immuneACCESS table is served through TCRdb, limited to in-frame sequences with V and J called. Missing clones are a known gap in these copies; in checked studies unresolved V genes cover under half, and the rest lacks a known reason. V and J calls and clone size are those listed in that table; D and trimming were worked out from the DNA. The sample has 150,000 to 200,000 clones on record, about 9.4% of them singletons. The ten largest clonotypes hold 1% to 1.5% of the sample.

The clonotype comes from a woman in her thirties in good health and CMV-seropositive. Recombination joined TRBV5-4 with TRBJ2-5; the junction holds 9 bases that match TRBD2. The sequenced sample was PBMCs. The DNA is as follows: TGTGCCAGCAGCCCTGGACTAGCGAAAGAGACCCAGTACTTC. Translation gives CASSPGLAKETQYF.